The subject of this entry is one T cell receptor beta chain. CDR1 is LNHDA, CDR2 SQIVND, per germline (reference sequence). There are 13 residues in the CDR3. V was cut by 1 base and J by 8 bases, with 11 bases left in between. These data come from a study of control samples from healthy donors and cancer patients. This table comes from immunoSEQ multiplex PCR, and its TCRdb copy is limited to in-frame clones, with some not included. The table has about 97,000 clones, roughly 90% seen once. The V and J genes are TRBV19 and TRBJ1-2, with D maybe TRBD1 (5 bases). The source is a young man in good health. Sequences were obtained from blood. CDR3 nucleotides: TGTGCCAGTAGTATAGGCGGGGCGGAAGGCTACACCTTC. This gives the protein CASSIGGAEGYTF.